A selection of T cell receptor beta chains follows, all from one sample in a study of shared clonotypes between healthy human individuals. Here immunoSEQ multiplex PCR was the method, and the copy in TCRdb shows in-frame clones only, minus some. The sample gives about 1 million clones, approximately 70% of which show up once; approximately 1.5% is in the top ten. Sequencing was performed on memory CD4+ T cells sorted from blood. The receptors here all came from a man between 18 and 29 years old in good health. Each CDR3 is given with its conserved first and last residue. Fields, in order: J gene, D gene, clone size, V gene, CDR3 DNA, CDR3 protein. A D gene is named only where the DNA matches it firmly. The size entry is marked missing in some rows and otherwise reads once, few, many or a size class.

TRBJ1-2,TRBD1,NA,TRBV7-2,TGTGCCAGCAGCTTAGACCAAGGGACAGGCAAGAACACCTTC,CASSLDQGTGKNTF
TRBJ1-2,TRBD1,NA,TRBV19,TGTGCCAGTCGAACTGGACAGGGGCGCGGCTACACCTTC,CASRTGQGRGYTF
TRBJ1-1,NA,NA,TRBV9,TGTGCCAGCAGCGTAGACACGAACACTGAAGCTTTCTTT,CASSVDTNTEAFF
TRBJ2-3,NA,NA,TRBV28,TGTGCCAGCACCATCGACAGGGGAGGGGCAGATACGCAGTATTTT,CASTIDRGGADTQYF
TRBJ2-5,NA,few,TRBV7-6,TGTGCCAGCAGCCCAGACGGGCAGTTACAAGAGACCCAGTACTTC,CASSPDGQLQETQYF
TRBJ2-3,NA,once,TRBV20-1,TGCAGTGCTGGAAACACAGATACGCAGTATTTT,CSAGNTDTQYF
TRBJ1-1,NA,NA,TRBV29-1,TGCAGCGTTGAAGAGTCAGGAAGAGCTTTCTTT,CSVEESGRAFF
TRBJ2-3,NA,NA,TRBV2,TGTGCCAGCAGAGAGGTTGGTAGCGAGACAGATACGCAGTATTTT,CASREVGSETDTQYF
TRBJ1-2,NA,NA,TRBV5-1,TGCGCCAGCACCGGTTGGGGTCTGAACTATGGCTACACCTTC,CASTGWGLNYGYTF
TRBJ1-2,NA,NA,TRBV7-5,TGTGCCAGAAGCTTATCCCCGAAGGGCAAGGCGTTTTTTTGGCTCTATGGCTACACCTTC,CARSLSPKGKAFFWLYGYTF
TRBJ1-5,NA,NA,TRBV10-1,TGCGCCAGCAGGCGGGTCTCCGATCAGCCCCAGCATTTT,CASRRVSDQPQHF
TRBJ1-2,NA,once,TRBV13,TGTGCCAGCAGCCCATTGGGCCTCTATGGCTACACCTTC,CASSPLGLYGYTF
TRBJ1-5,NA,NA,TRBV19,TGTGCCAGTAGTATAGGCCCGCTATTCAATCAGCCCCAGCATTTT,CASSIGPLFNQPQHF
TRBJ1-5,NA,NA,TRBV7-2,TGTGCCAGCAGCTTAGGGCAGGGCAATCAGCCCCAGCATTTT,CASSLGQGNQPQHF
TRBJ2-3,NA,NA,TRBV6-1,TGTGCCAGCAGTCTCACAACGGGCCCTACAGATACGCAGTATTTT,CASSLTTGPTDTQYF
TRBJ2-2,NA,NA,TRBV6-1,TGTGCCAGCACCATCAAGAACACCGGGGAGCTGTTTTTT,CASTIKNTGELFF
TRBJ2-4,TRBD2,NA,TRBV6-5,TGTGCCAGCAGCACCCTAGCGGGGGCCAAAAACATTCAGTACTTC,CASSTLAGAKNIQYF
TRBJ2-5,NA,NA,TRBV5-6,TGTGCCAGCAGCCACGCCTCAGGGGCCGGGGGTCCCCAGTACTTC,CASSHASGAGGPQYF
TRBJ1-1,NA,NA,TRBV5-1,TGCGCCAGCAGCTTTCAAGCAGGCGGGAACACTGAAGCTTTCTTT,CASSFQAGGNTEAFF
TRBJ2-7,NA,NA,TRBV6-1,TGTGCCAGCAGTGAAGCAGGCCCCTACGAGCAGTACTTC,CASSEAGPYEQYF
TRBJ1-1,TRBD1,NA,TRBV29-1,TGCAGCGTTGAAGATCAAGGACAGGGAGCTGAAGCTTTCTTT,CSVEDQGQGAEAFF
TRBJ2-7,NA,NA,TRBV5-5,TGTGCCAGCAGCTTGGTAGGGCAGGTAGTGGGAGAGCAGTACTTC,CASSLVGQVVGEQYF
TRBJ2-7,NA,NA,TRBV5-4,TGTGCCAGCAGCCTGTCGGCAGGGGCCTCCTACGAGCAGTACTTC,CASSLSAGASYEQYF
TRBJ2-1,NA,NA,TRBV7-9,TGTGCCAGCAGCTGGGGACCTAAGAGTGAGCAGTTCTTC,CASSWGPKSEQFF
TRBJ1-2,TRBD1,NA,TRBV5-4,TGTGCCAGCAGAACAGGGGACCATGGCTACACCTTC,CASRTGDHGYTF
TRBJ2-3,TRBD1,once,TRBV18,TGTGCCAGCTCACCACAGGGGACAGTTAGCACAGATACGCAGTATTTT,CASSPQGTVSTDTQYF
TRBJ1-1,TRBD1,NA,TRBV2,TGTGCCAGTCGGAACAGGGGTGGGACTGAAGCTTTCTTT,CASRNRGGTEAFF
TRBJ2-2,NA,NA,TRBV12-2,TGTGCAAGTCGCTTAATTACTCCGGGACAGCGTACCGGGGAGCTGTTTTTT,CASRLITPGQRTGELFF
TRBJ2-5,NA,NA,TRBV11-2,TGTGCCAGCAGCTCAGGTTGGAGGGGGGGCGGAGAGACCCAGTACTTC,CASSSGWRGGGETQYF
TRBJ2-7,NA,NA,TRBV28,TGTGCCAGCAGTTCCGGCAGCACCTACGAGCAGTACTTC,CASSSGSTYEQYF
TRBJ1-5,TRBD1,NA,TRBV5-8,TGTGCCAGCAGCTTCGGACAGGCTAGCAATCAGCCCCAGCATTTT,CASSFGQASNQPQHF
TRBJ1-1,TRBD1,NA,TRBV6-1,TGTGCCAGCAGTGAAGGGGACAGGGAAGCTTTCTTT,CASSEGDREAFF
TRBJ2-1,NA,NA,TRBV5-1,TGCGCCAGCAGCTTGACTAAGGGTGAGCAGTTCTTC,CASSLTKGEQFF
TRBJ1-1,NA,NA,TRBV19,TGTGCCAGTAGTATAGATCCGGTCGAAGGTAGCACTGAAGCTTTCTTT,CASSIDPVEGSTEAFF
TRBJ2-1,NA,NA,TRBV9,TGTGCCAGCAGCGTAGAGGACAGATACAATGAGCAGTTCTTC,CASSVEDRYNEQFF
TRBJ1-4,NA,NA,TRBV30,TGTGCCTGGAGTGCATTGCGACTTAATGAAAAACTGTTTTTT,CAWSALRLNEKLFF
TRBJ2-1,TRBD2,NA,TRBV5-1,TGCGCCAGCACAGGACTAGCGGGGGGTGTGAATGAGCAGTTCTTC,CASTGLAGGVNEQFF
TRBJ2-3,NA,once,TRBV5-1,TGCGCCAGCAGCCATGGGGAGATTGGGACGCCGACAAAATCGGATACGCAGTATTTT,CASSHGEIGTPTKSDTQYF
TRBJ2-7,TRBD1,NA,TRBV5-1,TGCGCCAGCAGCCCGGGGACAGGGTTCTCCTACGAGCAGTACTTC,CASSPGTGFSYEQYF
TRBJ2-7,TRBD2,NA,TRBV9,TGTGCCAGCAGCGCAAGCGGGACTAGCGGGGGGAACGAGCAGTACTTC,CASSASGTSGGNEQYF
TRBJ2-3,NA,NA,TRBV5-1,TGCGCCAGCAGCTTGGACAGCCAAGGCACAGATACGCAGTATTTT,CASSLDSQGTDTQYF
TRBJ2-5,NA,few,TRBV6-1,TGTGCCAGCAGTGCGACGGGGCGTGAGACCCAGTACTTC,CASSATGRETQYF
TRBJ1-2,NA,few,TRBV19,TGTGCCAGTAGTATAGGGGTTAATGGAAGATATGGCTACACCTTC,CASSIGVNGRYGYTF
TRBJ2-7,TRBD1,NA,TRBV18,TGTGCCAGCTCACCAAGGGGACAGGGTCTGTACGAGCAGTACTTC,CASSPRGQGLYEQYF
TRBJ2-5,NA,few,TRBV9,TGTGCCAGCAGCCCCTCCACTTTTGTGACGGAGACCCAGTACTTC,CASSPSTFVTETQYF
TRBJ2-1,NA,NA,TRBV7-2,TGTGCCAGCAGCTTATTCGATGAGCAGTTCTTC,CASSLFDEQFF
TRBJ2-7,NA,NA,TRBV6-6,TGTGCCAGCAGTTCACCCCCGGACAGCTACGAGCAGTACTTC,CASSSPPDSYEQYF
TRBJ1-1,NA,NA,TRBV7-2,TGTGCCAGCAGCTTAGGGGCGACGACGAACACTGAAGCTTTCTTT,CASSLGATTNTEAFF
TRBJ1-1,NA,few,TRBV30,TGTGCCTGGAGTCTCTCAACGAGGGGAAACACTGAAGCTTTCTTT,CAWSLSTRGNTEAFF
TRBJ2-7,TRBD1,few,TRBV5-1,TGCGCCAGCAGCCCGGGACAGGGGGCCCCGGGGGAGCAGTACTTC,CASSPGQGAPGEQYF
TRBJ2-3,NA,NA,TRBV5-1,TGCGCCAGCAGCCACGACGGAGGGGTCCCAGATACGCAGTATTTT,CASSHDGGVPDTQYF
TRBJ1-2,TRBD1,NA,TRBV2,TGTGCCAGCAGTGAAGAAGCAGGGGGCTTATTAGGCTACACCTTC,CASSEEAGGLLGYTF